One T cell receptor (beta chain) is described in this entry. The target antigen is unknown. The entry originates in a study of OX40 agonist ivuxolimab in advanced cancers. The study, taken as a whole, reports: Blood T cells, both CD4+ and CD8+, expanded clonally by week 6 at 0.1 to 3.0 mg/kg. In CD8+ T cells, expanded clones were on average more numerous than in CD4+.

It was autoimmune disease history or systemic immunosuppression that excluded patients. Clones were sequenced by immunoSEQ multiplex PCR, and TCRdb holds only the in-frame ones, with some missing. The sample includes 48,000 or so clones, approximately 86% of them seen just once. Germline assignment: CDR1 SNHLY and CDR2 FYNNEI. CDR3 size: 13 residues. The V segment lost 1 base and the J segment 8 bases; nucleotides outside the gene matches: 1. The source is an adult with an advanced solid tumor such as melanoma, head and neck, liver or kidney cancer. Sequences were derived from CD4+ or CD8+ T cells sorted from blood, sampled in a trial of the OX40 agonist ivuxolimab. The chain employs TRBV2 and TRBJ1-3; TRBD1 aligns across 8 bases. This CDR3 reads CASSEDRGYTIYF. DNA for the CDR3: TGTGCCAGCAGTGAAGACAGGGGGTACACCATATATTTT.